The 25 T cell receptor beta chains below all came from one sample that was sequenced in a study of T cells in localized non-small cell lung cancer. TCRdb's table, derived via immunoSEQ multiplex PCR, lists solely in-frame clones and lacks some. Among around 94,000 clones, approximately 90% were seen once, and the ten largest hold around 15%. This material consisted of peripheral blood, taken before any cancer treatment. These receptors came from a man aged 40 to 75 with stage I squamous cell lung carcinoma.

V usage is TRBV9 and J usage is TRBJ1-4; TRBD1 might be the D (5 bases). The length of the CDR3 is 16 residues. Trimming stripped 3 bases from V and 4 bases from J, with 16 bases between. CDR1 and CDR2 from the germline V gene are SGDLS and YYNGEE. The CDR3: CASSAGVGRINEKLFF. For the CDR3, the DNA is TGTGCCAGCAGCGCCGGTGTGGGACGGATTAATGAAAAACTGTTTTTT.

This chain links TRBV5-4 with TRBJ1-2, with D possibly TRBD1 on 6 matching bases. This CDR3 comprises 16 residues. V was cut by 4 bases and J by 0 bases, with 16 bases left in between. Germline assignment: CDR1 SGHNT and CDR2 YYREEE (reference sequence). The CDR3 sequence: CASSKGTTSPNYGYTF. As DNA, the CDR3 is TGTGCCAGCAGCAAAGGGACAACGTCTCCTAACTATGGCTACACCTTC.

V usage is TRBV15 and J usage is TRBJ2-3; tentatively, D is TRBD1 (6 bases). Germline-derived CDR1 and CDR2 are LNHNV and YYDKDF (reference sequence). There are 16 residues in the CDR3. V gave up 7 bases and J gave up 2 bases, with 19 bases separating them. CDR3 sequence: CATNTYLGAPTDTQYF. CDR3 sequence (DNA): TGTGCCACCAACACCTACCTGGGGGCCCCCACAGATACGCAGTATTTT.

Here the CDR3 reads CASRPRGGRVKTNTGELFF. The CDR3 bases are TGTGCCAGCAGACCTCGGGGAGGGAGGGTTAAGACAAACACCGGGGAGCTGTTTTTT. This chain uses TRBV7-6 with TRBJ2-2, with 7 nucleotides matching TRBD2. The CDR3 contains 19 residues. J gave up 2 bases and V 6 bases, and 18 bases lay outside the gene matches. CDR1 and CDR2 from the germline V gene are SGHVS and FNYEAQ.

The chain couples TRBV27 to TRBJ2-2; 8 bases fit TRBD1. CDR1 is MNHEY and CDR2 is SMNVEV in the germline V gene (reference sequence). This CDR3 spans 15 amino acids. Trimming at V came to 7 bases and at J to 4 bases, leaving 8 bases not matched to a gene. The CDR3 loop reads CASTFQGAGTGELFF. The CDR3 coding sequence is TGTGCCAGCACCTTCCAGGGGGCAGGCACCGGGGAGCTGTTTTTT.

The chain combines TRBV7-2 with TRBJ1-1; unclear D gene. This CDR3 has 13 amino acids. V shed 1 base and J shed 2 bases, with 5 bases lying between them. Germline V gene data show CDR1 as SGHTA and CDR2 as FQGNSA. Here the CDR3 DNA reads TGTGCCAGCAGCTTAGGGGAAAACACTGAAGCTTTCTTT. Its translation is CASSLGENTEAFF.

The rearrangement uses TRBV4-1 and TRBJ2-7, with D tentatively TRBD2 (6 bases). CDR1 and CDR2 from the germline V gene are MGHRA and YSYEKL. V shed 3 bases and J shed 5 bases, with 11 bases lying between them. The CDR3 length is 13 residues. This CDR3 is CASSHSRRDEQYF. CDR3 coding DNA: TGCGCCAGCAGCCATTCTCGGAGGGACGAGCAGTACTTC.

The chain couples TRBV14 to TRBJ2-7; 8 nucleotides match TRBD2. The trim removed 4 bases at V and 4 bases at J, leaving 9 bases unmatched. The CDR3 length is 15 residues. CDR1 and CDR2 from the germline V gene are SGHDN and FVKESK. The CDR3 loop is CASSLLDSGGYEQYF. The CDR3 DNA is TGTGCCAGCAGCCTCTTGGACAGCGGGGGTTACGAGCAGTACTTC.

The J gene is TRBJ2-7, the V gene TRBV5-1; D not certain. Germline loops: CDR1 SGHRS, CDR2 YFSETQ. Trimming took off 1 base at V and 1 base at J, with 3 bases between the two ends. This CDR3 is 12 amino acids long. The CDR3: CASSLSSYEQYF. The CDR3 bases are TGCGCCAGCAGCTTGTCATCCTACGAGCAGTACTTC.

The chain is built from TRBV7-9 and TRBJ1-4, with TRBD1 matching over 7 bases. Germline trimming cut 2 bases from V and 6 bases from J; bases unmatched to any gene: 6. Germline loops: CDR1 SEHNR, CDR2 FQNEAQ (reference sequence). This CDR3 has 15 amino acids. Written as DNA, the CDR3 is TGTGCCAGCAGCTTAATGGGGACAGTATATGAAAAACTGTTTTTT. It codes for CASSLMGTVYEKLFF.

The genes are TRBV6-6 and TRBJ1-1, with 10 bases matching TRBD1. The CDR3 runs to 14 residues. Germline CDR1 reads MNHNY; CDR2 reads SVGAGI (reference sequence). Unmatched junction bases numbered 9, after V lost 8 bases and J lost 6 bases. As DNA, the CDR3 is TGTGCCAGCGCCCGGGACAGGGGTCGACCTGAAGCTTTCTTT. Its translation is CASARDRGRPEAFF.

The chain combines TRBV7-6 with TRBJ1-2; D gene ambiguous. V dropped 1 base and J dropped 2 bases, with 5 bases sitting between them. The germline V gene has CDR1 SGHVS and CDR2 FNYEAQ. The CDR3 totals 13 residues. The CDR3 nucleotides are TGTGCCAGCAGCTTAGATGAGAACTATGGCTACACCTTC. As protein: CASSLDENYGYTF.

The V call is TRBV7-9, the J call TRBJ2-7, with 9 bases matching TRBD1. Losses at the gene ends were 1 base for V and 3 bases for J; bases not matched to a gene: 10. Germline V lookup: CDR1 SEHNR, CDR2 FQNEAQ (reference sequence). The CDR3 extends over 17 amino acids. CDR3 amino acids: CASSLEGGGTGRYEQYF. As DNA, the CDR3 is TGTGCCAGCAGCTTAGAGGGGGGAGGGACAGGGCGCTACGAGCAGTACTTC. Full variable domain (missing parts from reference TRBV7-9 and TRBJ2-7): DTGVSQNPRHKITKRGQNVTFRCDPISEHNRLYWYRQTLGQGPEFLTYFQNEAQLEKSRLLSDRFSAERPKGSFSTLEIQRTEQGDSAMYLCASSLEGGGTGRYEQYFGPGTRLTVT.

The rearrangement joins TRBV7-9 to TRBJ1-2; 8 nucleotides line up with TRBD1. The germline CDR1 and CDR2 sequences are SEHNR and FQNEAQ (reference sequence). The CDR3 has 14 amino acids. The J segment lost 6 bases and the V segment lost 7 bases, leaving 10 bases of the junction unmatched. This CDR3 reads CASTWGQETDGYTF. For the CDR3, the DNA is TGTGCCAGCACTTGGGGACAGGAGACAGATGGCTACACCTTC.

V usage is TRBV11-3 and J usage is TRBJ2-3; 8 bases fit TRBD2. The V segment lost 5 bases and the J segment 0 bases; nucleotides outside the gene matches: 7. Germline CDR1 reads SGHNT; CDR2 reads YENEEA. The CDR3 totals 16 residues. The CDR3 here is CASSPGGPTSTDTQYF. The CDR3 DNA reads TGTGCCAGCAGCCCGGGGGGGCCGACTAGCACAGATACGCAGTATTTT.

The chain carries TRBV19 and TRBJ1-1; 12 positions agree with TRBD1. Per the germline V gene, CDR1 is LNHDA and CDR2 is SQIVND (reference sequence). The CDR3 has 14 amino acids. V gave up 6 bases and J gave up 6 bases; unmatched junction bases: 5. This CDR3 reads CASRMGQGAAEAFF. In DNA form, the CDR3 reads TGTGCCAGTAGGATGGGACAGGGGGCCGCTGAAGCTTTCTTT.

V usage is TRBV6-4 and J usage is TRBJ1-6; D is uncertain. CDR3 size: 13 residues. Trimming stripped 0 bases from V and 10 bases from J, with 7 bases between. Germline lookup yields CDR1 MRHNA and CDR2 SNTAGT. CDR3 nucleotide sequence: TGTGCCAGCAGTGACTCTCAAGTCTCACCCCTCCACTTT. Amino acid sequence: CASSDSQVSPLHF.

The chain links TRBV5-4 to TRBJ2-2; 7 bases map to TRBD1. The junction had 8 bases not matched to a gene; V was cut back by 4 bases and J by 5 bases. The CDR3 is 15 residues long. Germline CDR1 and CDR2: SGHNT and YYREEE (reference sequence). Written as DNA, the CDR3 is TGTGCCAGCAGCCCCAGACAGGGACCGACCGGGGAGCTGTTTTTT. Its protein product is CASSPRQGPTGELFF.

The chain has TRBV6-5 and TRBJ2-2; TRBD1 might be the D (5 bases). The CDR3 consists of 14 residues. Germline CDR1 is MNHEY and CDR2 is SVGAGI. V lost 5 bases and J 7 bases, leaving 14 bases between the germline ends. This CDR3 reads CASSEDTRSGELFF. CDR3 DNA sequence: TGTGCCAGCAGTGAGGACACACGAAGCGGGGAGCTGTTTTTT.

In DNA form, the CDR3 reads TGTGCCAGCAGTCAATTCGGGACAGGGGGCTACGAGCAGTACTTC. It codes for CASSQFGTGGYEQYF. The chain recombines TRBV9 with TRBJ2-7; 11 positions match TRBD1. Germline loops: CDR1 SGDLS, CDR2 YYNGEE. The CDR3 contains 15 residues. J lost 3 bases, V lost 5 bases, and 7 bases had no gene match.

The rearrangement uses TRBV6-1 and TRBJ1-5, with 7 bases aligning to TRBD1. This CDR3 spans 15 amino acids. J gave up 6 bases and V 6 bases, and 11 bases lay outside the gene matches. The V gene's germline CDR1 is MNHNS and CDR2 SASEGT. This chain's CDR3 is CASRGWEGASQPQHF. CDR3 in DNA: TGTGCCAGCAGGGGTTGGGAGGGGGCAAGTCAGCCCCAGCATTTT.

V gene TRBV5-5 combines with J gene TRBJ1-2; D gene unclear. CDR1 and CDR2 (germline): SGHKS, YYEKEE (reference sequence). V lost 4 bases and J lost 2, with 12 bases in between. The CDR3 consists of 14 residues. The CDR3 protein is CASSAAVGNYGYTF. DNA of the CDR3: TGTGCCAGCAGCGCCGCCGTGGGGAACTATGGCTACACCTTC.

V usage is TRBV29-1 and J usage is TRBJ1-1; 12 nucleotides line up with TRBD1. Trimming at V came to 7 bases and at J to 5 bases, leaving 5 bases not matched to a gene. CDR3 length equals 13 residues. Per germline, CDR1 SQVTM and CDR2 ANQGSEA. CDR3 DNA: TGCAGCGCAGGGGACAGGGGGCGGACTGAAGCTTTCTTT. Amino acid sequence: CSAGDRGRTEAFF. Using reference TRBV29-1 and TRBJ1-1 for the parts outside the CDR3, the full variable domain is SAVISQKPSRDICQRGTSLTIQCQVDSQVTMMFWYRQQPGQSLTLIATANQGSEATYESGFVIDKFPISRPNLTFSTLTVSNMSPEDSSIYLCSAGDRGRTEAFFGQGTRLTVV.

This chain uses TRBV18 with TRBJ1-3; no definite D call. The CDR3 loop spans 16 amino acids. Germline assignment: CDR1 KGHSH and CDR2 LQKENI. Deletions cut 2 bases from V and 4 bases from J, with 15 bases between. CDR3 amino acids: CASSPYAPPGGNTIYF. CDR3 bases: TGTGCCAGCTCACCATACGCGCCACCTGGGGGAAACACCATATATTTT.

This clone has only a few counts. Distinct nucleotide sequences in the sample also encode this CDR3. The gene calls are TRBV7-2 and TRBJ1-2; D gene unclear. Trimming shortened V by 1 base and J by 7 bases, and 7 bases separated the two germline ends. The germline CDR1 and CDR2 sequences are SGHTA and FQGNSA. The CDR3 has 12 residues. CDR3 DNA: TGTGCCAGCAGCTTAGGGGTGGGTGGCTACACCTTC. Amino acids: CASSLGVGGYTF.